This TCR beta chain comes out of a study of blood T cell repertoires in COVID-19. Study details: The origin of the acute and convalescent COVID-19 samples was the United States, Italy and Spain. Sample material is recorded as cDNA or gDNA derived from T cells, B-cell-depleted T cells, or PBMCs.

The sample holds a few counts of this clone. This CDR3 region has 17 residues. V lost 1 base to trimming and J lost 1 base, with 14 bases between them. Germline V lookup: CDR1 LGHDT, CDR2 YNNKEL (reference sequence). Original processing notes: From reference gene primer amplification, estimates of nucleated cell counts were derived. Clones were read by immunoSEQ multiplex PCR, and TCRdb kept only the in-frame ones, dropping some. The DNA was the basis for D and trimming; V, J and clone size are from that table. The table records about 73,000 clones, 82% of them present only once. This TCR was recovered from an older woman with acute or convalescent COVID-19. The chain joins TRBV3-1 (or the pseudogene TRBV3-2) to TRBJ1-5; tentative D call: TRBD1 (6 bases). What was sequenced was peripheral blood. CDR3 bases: TGTGCCAGCAGCCAAGGTGGGGGGGCGAGAAGCAATCAGCCCCAGCATTTT. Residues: CASSQGGGARSNQPQHF.